This T cell receptor beta chain was sequenced during a study of regulatory T cells in long-lasting Graves disease. Documented time point: newly diagnosed GD, antithyroid drugs for less than 3 months. PBMC RNA served as the TCR library source. This CDR3 comprises 15 residues. The V end lost 3 bases, the J end lost 2 bases, and 17 bases lay between the germline ends. Germline V gives CDR1 DFQATT, CDR2 SNEGSKA (reference sequence). This clonotype has a single count. As yet, its antigen is unknown. Study-level results: Persistent patients shared under 3,000 public clonotypes among themselves. Newly diagnosed patients shared fewer, at roughly 1,000.

Assembly of TCR beta libraries relied on iRepertoire HTBI primers together with Arm-PCR of CDR3 regions. TCRdb reanalysed the multiplex PCR reads using MiXCR and keeps one entry per CDR3 protein. The sample includes 550,000 or so distinct CDR3 sequences, around 12% of them seen just once. This sample was shared with a second study, whose subject was T cells in Graves' hyperthyroidism and ophthalmopathy. That source reports: The HTBI set primed first-round TCR CDR3 RT-PCR.

The chain combines TRBV20-1 with TRBJ2-7; a possible D gene is TRBD1 (5 bases). The sequences come from peripheral blood mononuclear cells (PBMCs), collected at new diagnosis, from a patient treated with antithyroid drugs. The sequence came from a woman aged 25 to 39 with Graves disease. In DNA form, the CDR3 reads TGCAGTGCTAGGCCGGAAGGGGCCCCTCCCTACGAGCAGTACTTC. The encoded protein is CSARPEGAPPYEQYF.